This TCR beta chain was obtained from a study of Ad26.COV2.S vaccination and SARS-CoV-2 variants. Findings and limits, study-wide: Reports say spike-specific CD8+ and CD4+ T cell responses covered substantial breadth after vaccination.

Points on this clone: Antigen: not known.

Treatment indicated: some 20 received Ad26.COV2.S at low or high dose, single or two shots; about 5 received placebo; per-sample allocation not given. Sampling occurred on day 63 after the first vaccine or placebo injection. Built on an Ad26 vector, the vaccine expressed Wuhan-strain SARS-CoV-2 spike. The CDR3 has 14 amino acids. V was clipped by 3 bases and J by 7 bases, with 12 bases between them. Germline CDR1 is SGHVS and CDR2 is FQNEAQ. Using immunoSEQ multiplex PCR, the repertoire was profiled, and TCRdb retains in-frame clones only, with some absent. The table includes fewer than 500,000 clones, around 90% detected once.

Sequencing used peripheral blood, obtained in a trial of Ad26.COV2.S vaccine versus placebo. The receptor was derived from a person between 18 and 60 years old who received the Ad26.COV2.S COVID-19 vaccine or a placebo. The chain carries TRBV7-8 and TRBJ2-2; maybe TRBD2 (6 bases). The CDR3 DNA reads as TGTGCCAGCAGCTTTCGGGGGAGCGGCGGGGAGCTGTTTTTT. Translated, it gives CASSFRGSGGELFF.